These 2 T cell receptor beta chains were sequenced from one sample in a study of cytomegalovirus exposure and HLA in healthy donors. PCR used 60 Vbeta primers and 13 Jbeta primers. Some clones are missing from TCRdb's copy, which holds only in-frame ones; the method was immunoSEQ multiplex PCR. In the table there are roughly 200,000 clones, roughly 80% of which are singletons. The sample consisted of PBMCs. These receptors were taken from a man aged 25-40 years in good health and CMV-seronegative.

CDR3: CASSPLAGYNEQFF. The CDR3 nucleotides read TGTGCCAGCAGCCCCTTAGCGGGGTACAATGAGCAGTTCTTC. The J gene is TRBJ2-1, the V gene TRBV7-9, with 8 bases lining up with TRBD2. The junction had 4 bases not matched to a gene; V was cut back by 5 bases and J by 4 bases. CDR1 is SEHNR and CDR2 is FQNEAQ in the germline V gene (reference sequence). CDR3 size: 14 residues.

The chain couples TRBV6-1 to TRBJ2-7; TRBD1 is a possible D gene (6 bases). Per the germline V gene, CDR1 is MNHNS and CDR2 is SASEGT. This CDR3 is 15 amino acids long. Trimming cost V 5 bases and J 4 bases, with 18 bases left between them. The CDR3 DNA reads TGTGCCAGCAGTTTTACCGGGACACCCACTTACGAGCAGTACTTC. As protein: CASSFTGTPTYEQYF.